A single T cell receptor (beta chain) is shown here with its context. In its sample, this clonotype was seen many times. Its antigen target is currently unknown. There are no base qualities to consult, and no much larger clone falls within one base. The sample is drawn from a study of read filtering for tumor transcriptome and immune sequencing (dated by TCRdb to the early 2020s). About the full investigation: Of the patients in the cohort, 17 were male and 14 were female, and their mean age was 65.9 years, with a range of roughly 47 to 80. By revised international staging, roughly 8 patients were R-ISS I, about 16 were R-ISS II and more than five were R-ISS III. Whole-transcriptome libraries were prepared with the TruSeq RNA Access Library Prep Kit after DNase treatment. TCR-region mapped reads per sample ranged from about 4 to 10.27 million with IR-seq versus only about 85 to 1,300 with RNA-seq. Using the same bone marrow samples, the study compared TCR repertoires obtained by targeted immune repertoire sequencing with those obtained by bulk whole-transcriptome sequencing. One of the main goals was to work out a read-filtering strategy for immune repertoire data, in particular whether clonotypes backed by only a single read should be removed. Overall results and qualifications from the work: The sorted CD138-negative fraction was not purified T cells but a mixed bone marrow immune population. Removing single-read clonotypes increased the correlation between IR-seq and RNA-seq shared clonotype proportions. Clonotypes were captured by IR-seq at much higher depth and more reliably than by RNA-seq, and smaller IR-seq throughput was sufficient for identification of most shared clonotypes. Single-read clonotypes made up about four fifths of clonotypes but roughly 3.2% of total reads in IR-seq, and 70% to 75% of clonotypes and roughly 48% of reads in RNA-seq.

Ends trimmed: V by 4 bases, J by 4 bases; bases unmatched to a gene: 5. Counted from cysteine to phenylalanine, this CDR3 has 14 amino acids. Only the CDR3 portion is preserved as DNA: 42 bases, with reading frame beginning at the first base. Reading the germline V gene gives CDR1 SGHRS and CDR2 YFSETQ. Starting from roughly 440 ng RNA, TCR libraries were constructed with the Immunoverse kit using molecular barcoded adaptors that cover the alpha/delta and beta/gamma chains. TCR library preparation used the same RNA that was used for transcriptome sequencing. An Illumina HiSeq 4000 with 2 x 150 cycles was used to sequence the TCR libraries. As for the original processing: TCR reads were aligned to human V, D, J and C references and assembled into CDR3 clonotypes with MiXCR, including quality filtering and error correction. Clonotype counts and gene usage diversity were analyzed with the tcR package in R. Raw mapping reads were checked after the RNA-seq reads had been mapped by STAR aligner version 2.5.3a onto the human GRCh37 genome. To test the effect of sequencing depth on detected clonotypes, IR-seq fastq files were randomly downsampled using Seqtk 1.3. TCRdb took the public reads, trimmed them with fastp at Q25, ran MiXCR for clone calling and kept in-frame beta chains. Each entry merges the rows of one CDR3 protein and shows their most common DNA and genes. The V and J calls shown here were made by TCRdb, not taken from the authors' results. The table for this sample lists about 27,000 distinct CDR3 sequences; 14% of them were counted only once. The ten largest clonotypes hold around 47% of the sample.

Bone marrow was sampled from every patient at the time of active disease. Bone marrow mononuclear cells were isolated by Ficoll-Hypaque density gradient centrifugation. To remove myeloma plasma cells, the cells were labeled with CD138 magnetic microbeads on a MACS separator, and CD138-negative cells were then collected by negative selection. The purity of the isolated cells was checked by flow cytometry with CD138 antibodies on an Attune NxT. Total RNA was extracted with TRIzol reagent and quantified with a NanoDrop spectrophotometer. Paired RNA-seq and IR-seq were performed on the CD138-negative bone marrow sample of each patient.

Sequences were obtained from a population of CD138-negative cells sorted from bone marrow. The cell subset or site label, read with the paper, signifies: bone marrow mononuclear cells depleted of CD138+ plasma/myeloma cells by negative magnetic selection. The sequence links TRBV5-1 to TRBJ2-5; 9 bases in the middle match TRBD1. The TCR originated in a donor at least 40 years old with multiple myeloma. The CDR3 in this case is CASSPGTGRETQYF. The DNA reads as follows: TGCGCCAGCAGCCCCGGGACAGGGAGAGAGACCCAGTACTTC.